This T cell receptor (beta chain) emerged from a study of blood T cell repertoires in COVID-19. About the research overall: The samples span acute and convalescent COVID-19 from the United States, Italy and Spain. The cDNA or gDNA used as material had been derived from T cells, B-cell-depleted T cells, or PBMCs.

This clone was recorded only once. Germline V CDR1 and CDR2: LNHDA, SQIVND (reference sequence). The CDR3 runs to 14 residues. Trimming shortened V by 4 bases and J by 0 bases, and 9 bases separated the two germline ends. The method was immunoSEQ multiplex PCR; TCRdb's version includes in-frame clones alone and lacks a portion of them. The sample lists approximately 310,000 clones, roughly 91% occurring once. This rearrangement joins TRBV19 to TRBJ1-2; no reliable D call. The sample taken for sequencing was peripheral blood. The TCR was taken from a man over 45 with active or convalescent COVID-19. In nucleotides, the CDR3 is TGTGCCAGTAGTAAGTCTGGCCCTAACTATGGCTACACCTTC. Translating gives CASSKSGPNYGYTF.